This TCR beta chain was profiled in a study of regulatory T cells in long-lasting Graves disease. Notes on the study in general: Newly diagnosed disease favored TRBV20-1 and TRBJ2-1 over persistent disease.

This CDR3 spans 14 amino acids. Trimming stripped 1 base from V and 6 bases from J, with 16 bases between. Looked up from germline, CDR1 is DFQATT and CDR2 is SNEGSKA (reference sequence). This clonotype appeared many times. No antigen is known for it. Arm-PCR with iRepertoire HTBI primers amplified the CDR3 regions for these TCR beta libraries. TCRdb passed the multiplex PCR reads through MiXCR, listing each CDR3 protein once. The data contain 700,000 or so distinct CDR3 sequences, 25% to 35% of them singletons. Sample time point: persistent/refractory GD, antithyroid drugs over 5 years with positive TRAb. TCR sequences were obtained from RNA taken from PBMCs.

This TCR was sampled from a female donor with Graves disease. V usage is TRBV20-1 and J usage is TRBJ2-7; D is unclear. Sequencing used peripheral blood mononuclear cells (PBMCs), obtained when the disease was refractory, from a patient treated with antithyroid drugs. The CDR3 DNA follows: TGCAGTGCTAGAGGTTCAGGTGGTCTACGCGAGCAGTACTTC. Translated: CSARGSGGLREQYF.